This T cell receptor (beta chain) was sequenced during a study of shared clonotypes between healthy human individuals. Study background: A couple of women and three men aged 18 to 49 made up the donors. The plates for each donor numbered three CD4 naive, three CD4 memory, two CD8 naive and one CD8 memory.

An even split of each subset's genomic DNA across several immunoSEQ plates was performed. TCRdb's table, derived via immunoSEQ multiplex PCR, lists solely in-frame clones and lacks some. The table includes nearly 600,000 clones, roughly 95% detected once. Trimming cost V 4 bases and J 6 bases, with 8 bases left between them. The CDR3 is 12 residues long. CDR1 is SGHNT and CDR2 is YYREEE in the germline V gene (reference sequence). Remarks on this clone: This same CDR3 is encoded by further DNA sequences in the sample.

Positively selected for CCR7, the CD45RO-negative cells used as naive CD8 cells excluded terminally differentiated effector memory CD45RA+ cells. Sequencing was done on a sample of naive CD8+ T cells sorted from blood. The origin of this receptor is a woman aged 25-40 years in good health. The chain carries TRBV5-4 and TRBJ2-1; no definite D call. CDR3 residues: CASSPSGNEQFF. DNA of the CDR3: TGTGCCAGCAGCCCGTCTGGCAATGAGCAGTTCTTC.